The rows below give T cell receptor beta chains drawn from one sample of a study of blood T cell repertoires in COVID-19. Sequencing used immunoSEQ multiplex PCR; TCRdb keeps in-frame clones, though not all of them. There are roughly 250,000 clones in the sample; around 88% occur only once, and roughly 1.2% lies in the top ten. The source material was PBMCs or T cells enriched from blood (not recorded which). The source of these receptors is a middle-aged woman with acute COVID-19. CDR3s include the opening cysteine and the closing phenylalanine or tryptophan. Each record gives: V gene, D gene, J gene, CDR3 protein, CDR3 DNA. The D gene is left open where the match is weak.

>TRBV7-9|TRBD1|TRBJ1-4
CASSQGQLNEKLFF
TGTGCCAGCAGCCAGGGACAGCTTAATGAAAAACTGTTTTTT
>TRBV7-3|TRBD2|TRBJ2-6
CASSPSGGPPSGANVLTF
TGTGCCAGCAGCCCGTCGGGGGGGCCGCCCTCTGGGGCCAACGTCCTGACTTTC
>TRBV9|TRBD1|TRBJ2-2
CASSDQTGIGSGELFF
TGTGCCAGCAGCGACCAGACAGGGATCGGATCCGGGGAGCTGTTTTTT
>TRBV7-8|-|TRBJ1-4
CASSFESTNEKLFF
TGTGCCAGCAGCTTTGAGTCAACTAATGAAAAACTGTTTTTT
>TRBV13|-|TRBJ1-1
CASSLSGRPTVTEAFF
TGTGCCAGCAGCTTATCTGGCAGGCCAACCGTCACTGAAGCTTTCTTT
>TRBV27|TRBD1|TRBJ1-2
CASSETGSYGYTF
TGTGCCAGCAGCGAGACAGGGTCCTATGGCTACACCTTC
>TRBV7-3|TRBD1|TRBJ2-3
CASSVGQGLITDTQYF
TGTGCCAGCAGTGTCGGACAGGGTTTAATCACAGATACGCAGTATTTT
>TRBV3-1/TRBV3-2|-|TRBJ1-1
CASSQALGRREAFF
TGTGCCAGCAGCCAAGCCCTGGGGCGTCGCGAAGCTTTCTTT
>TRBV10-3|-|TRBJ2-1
CAISETYGAGADNEQFF
TGTGCCATCAGTGAGACTTACGGCGCGGGGGCGGACAATGAGCAGTTCTTC
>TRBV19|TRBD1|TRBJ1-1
CASSIGQGVLVVTEAFF
TGTGCCAGTAGTATTGGACAGGGGGTGTTGGTTGTCACTGAAGCTTTCTTT
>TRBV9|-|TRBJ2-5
CASSVEPLSGAGTQYF
TGTGCCAGCAGCGTAGAACCGCTTAGCGGAGCAGGGACCCAGTACTTC
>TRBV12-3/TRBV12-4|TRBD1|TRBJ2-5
CASRPQGQGTQYF
TGTGCCAGCAGACCTCAGGGACAGGGGACCCAGTACTTC